These 13 T cell receptor beta chains originate from one sample sequenced in a study of cytomegalovirus exposure and HLA in healthy donors. The PCR was carried out with 60 Vbeta primers and 13 Jbeta primers. Data came from immunoSEQ multiplex PCR; TCRdb stores just in-frame clones and leaves some out. Altogether about 200,000 clones are present, approximately 11% being singletons, with the ten largest covering 7.8%. Sequenced input: PBMCs. The receptors originated from a man over 45 in good health and CMV-seropositive.

The chain links TRBV18 to TRBJ2-2, with TRBD1 matching over 7 bases. CDR3 size: 16 residues. Germline lookup yields CDR1 KGHSH and CDR2 LQKENI. V lost 0 bases to trimming and J lost 1 base; unmatched junction nucleotides: 2. For the CDR3, the DNA is TGTGCCAGCTCACCACCGGGACAGAGGAACACCGGGGAGCTGTTTTTT. This sequence encodes CASSPPGQRNTGELFF.

The gene calls are TRBV6-1 and TRBJ2-1; D may match TRBD1 or TRBD2 (7 bases each). Deletions cut 10 bases from V and 5 bases from J, with 12 bases between. This CDR3 is 12 amino acids long. Per germline, CDR1 MNHNS and CDR2 SASEGT. The chain's CDR3 is CATRGGDNEQFF. CDR3 DNA sequence: TGTGCCACCAGGGGGGGGGACAATGAGCAGTTCTTC.

V usage is TRBV27 and J usage is TRBJ1-3; no firm D call. V lost 3 bases to trimming and J lost 2 bases, with 11 bases between them. Germline loops: CDR1 MNHEY, CDR2 SMNVEV (reference sequence). The CDR3 has 15 residues. For the CDR3, the DNA is TGTGCCAGCAGTTTCCGGCGGGGAACTGGAAACACCATATATTTT. Its translation: CASSFRRGTGNTIYF.

This clone was detected a few times. V is TRBV7-6 and J is TRBJ2-3; the D gene is possibly TRBD1 (6 bases). Per the germline V gene, CDR1 is SGHVS and CDR2 is FNYEAQ. The CDR3 length is 17 residues. Trimming took off 0 bases at V and 0 bases at J, with 13 bases between the two ends. CDR3 bases: TGTGCCAGCAGCTTAGCGGGGGCCCTCTTTAGCACAGATACGCAGTATTTT. This sequence encodes CASSLAGALFSTDTQYF.

The chain combines TRBV9 with TRBJ1-1, with 8 bases aligning to TRBD1. The V and J ends lost 5 bases and 9 bases, in that order; junction bases with no gene match: 9. CDR1 SGDLS and CDR2 YYNGEE come from the germline V gene. This CDR3 has 13 amino acids. CDR3 amino acids: CASSNQGASQAFF. The CDR3 coding sequence is TGTGCCAGCAGTAACCAGGGGGCGAGCCAAGCTTTCTTT.

This clone was seen more than once but under ten times. The chain combines TRBV19 with TRBJ1-1, with a possible D match to TRBD1 (5 bases). Trimming left V 9 bases short and J 4 bases short, with 15 bases between. Germline values: CDR1 LNHDA, CDR2 SQIVND (reference sequence). The CDR3 consists of 13 residues. The CDR3 is CASFRDYGTEAFF. As DNA, the CDR3 is TGTGCCAGCTTCCGGGACTACGGCACTGAAGCTTTCTTT.

In this sample, this clone turned up a few times. The rearrangement joins TRBV15 to TRBJ2-3, with D possibly matching TRBD2 (5 bases). Trimming took 4 bases from V and 0 from J, leaving 11 bases between them. The germline gives CDR1 LNHNV, CDR2 YYDKDF (reference sequence). The CDR3 is 15 amino acids. CDR3 bases: TGTGCCACCAGCAATGGAGGCCCTAGCACAGATACGCAGTATTTT. It encodes CATSNGGPSTDTQYF.

This clone was detected a few times. The chain couples TRBV9 to TRBJ2-3; 7 nucleotides agree with TRBD1. With V trimmed by 3 bases and J by 2 bases, 6 bases remained unmatched. The CDR3 has 15 amino acids. Germline assignment: CDR1 SGDLS and CDR2 YYNGEE. CDR3 protein: CASSGYRGSTDTQYF. The CDR3 DNA is TGTGCCAGCAGCGGATACAGGGGTTCCACAGATACGCAGTATTTT.

The CDR3 DNA is TGTGCCAGCAGCCTCCCACTGGGAGGTCGGACTGAAGCTTTCTTT. As protein: CASSLPLGGRTEAFF. The V and J genes are TRBV7-9 and TRBJ1-1; no firm D call. Trimming stripped 5 bases from V and 5 bases from J, with 18 bases between. Germline CDR1 and CDR2: SEHNR and FQNEAQ (reference sequence). CDR3 length: 15 residues. The variable domain in full, with the rest retrieved from reference TRBV7-9 and TRBJ1-1, is DTGVSQNPRHKITKRGQNVTFRCDPISEHNRLYWYRQTLGQGPEFLTYFQNEAQLEKSRLLSDRFSAERPKGSFSTLEIQRTEQGDSAMYLCASSLPLGGRTEAFFGQGTRLTVV.

In this sample, this clone turned up a few times. This rearrangement joins TRBV29-1 to TRBJ1-2; no clear D. Trimming left V 4 bases short and J 3 bases short, with 9 bases between. The germline gives CDR1 SQVTM, CDR2 ANQGSEA. The CDR3 totals 12 residues. The CDR3, as DNA: TGCAGCGTTGTTTCGGGGTACTATGGCTACACCTTC. Amino acids: CSVVSGYYGYTF.

This clone was counted a single time. The chain recombines TRBV9 with TRBJ2-6; D remains unclear. Germline CDR1 is SGDLS and CDR2 is YYNGEE. CDR3 length: 15 amino acids. V shed 0 bases and J shed 2 bases, with 6 bases lying between them. CDR3 nucleotide sequence: TGTGCCAGCAGCGTAGACACAGCTGGGGCCAACGTCCTGACTTTC. Translated: CASSVDTAGANVLTF.

The CDR3 is CAIRTGGYYNEQFF. The CDR3 DNA reads as TGTGCCATCAGGACGGGGGGGTACTACAATGAGCAGTTCTTC. This chain links TRBV10-3 with TRBJ2-1; the match to TRBD2 covers 8 bases. The CDR3 sequence is 14 residues long. Trimming took 6 bases from V and 3 from J; bases not matched to a gene: 4. In germline, CDR1 is ENHRY, CDR2 SYGVKD.

This clone has just a few counts. Its ends do not fully match the called genes, so a read error is possible. The chain has TRBV19 and TRBJ1-2; TRBD1 is a possible D gene (5 bases). The CDR3 length is 14 residues. CDR1 and CDR2 from the germline V gene are LNHDA and SQIVND (reference sequence). As DNA, the CDR3 is TGTGCCAGTAGTATCAGGGTTAAGGACTATGCCTACACCTTC. Translated: CASSIRVKDYAYTF.